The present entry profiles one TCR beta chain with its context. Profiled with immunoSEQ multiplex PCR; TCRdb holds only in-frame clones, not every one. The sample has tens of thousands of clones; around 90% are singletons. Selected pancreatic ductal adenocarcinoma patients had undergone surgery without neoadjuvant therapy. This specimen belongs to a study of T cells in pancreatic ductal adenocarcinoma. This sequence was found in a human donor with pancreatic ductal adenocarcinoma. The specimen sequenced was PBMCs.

The CDR3 reads CASSVTGVFGEQYF. The CDR3 DNA reads TGTGCCAGTAGTGTCACAGGGGTCTTCGGCGAGCAGTACTTC. The V and J genes are TRBV19 and TRBJ2-7, with 7 bases matching TRBD1. In germline, CDR1 is LNHDA, CDR2 SQIVND (reference sequence). The CDR3 has 14 residues. V lost 5 bases and J lost 6; bases outside the gene matches: 10.